One sample yielded the 9 T cell receptor beta chains listed below, sequenced in a study of blood T cell repertoires in COVID-19 (dated by TCRdb to 2019 to 2021). The method behind the library was the immunoSEQ multiplex PCR assay. What TCRdb holds here is the immuneACCESS table cut down to in-frame rearrangements. Part of the clones is not present; checked against another copy, under half of the missing clones reflect an unresolved V gene, and the others are unexplained. For this sample there are 40,000 to 55,000 clones; about 88% appear just once. Of the sample, more than 2.5% is held by the ten largest clones. The sequenced sample consisted of peripheral blood. The receptors were sampled from a man over 45 with acute or convalescent COVID-19.

This clone has a single count. This chain joins TRBV7-9 and TRBJ1-3, with TRBD1 as a possible D gene (5 bases). The CDR3 length is 18 residues. Looked up from germline, CDR1 is SEHNR and CDR2 is FQNEAQ (reference sequence). V lost 1 base to trimming and J lost 0 bases, with 16 bases between them. The CDR3 here is CASSLVSFGGNSGNTIYF. CDR3 nucleotides: TGTGCCAGCAGCTTAGTTTCTTTCGGGGGGAACTCTGGAAACACCATATATTTT.

In its sample, this clone was seen once. The chain is built from TRBV7-8 and TRBJ2-7; 11 positions agree with TRBD2. The CDR3 is 14 residues long. The junction had 4 bases not matched to a gene; V was cut back by 6 bases and J by 3 bases. CDR1 is SGHVS and CDR2 is FQNEAQ in the germline V gene. The CDR3, as DNA: TGTGCCAGCAGTTCTACTAGCGGGAGCTACGAGCAGTACTTC. Amino acid sequence: CASSSTSGSYEQYF.

The V call is TRBV5-8, the J call TRBJ2-1, with TRBD1 matching over 8 bases. Germline V gene sequence: CDR1 SGHTS, CDR2 YDEGEE. The V and J ends lost 0 bases and 6 bases, in that order; junction bases with no gene match: 11. The CDR3 extends over 17 amino acids. CDR3 region: CASSLAPLGTGLNEQFF. In DNA form, the CDR3 reads TGTGCCAGCAGCTTGGCTCCTCTGGGGACAGGTCTCAATGAGCAGTTCTTC.

The chain joins TRBV6-6 to TRBJ1-4, with 7 bases aligning to TRBD1. CDR3 length: 15 amino acids. The germline V gene encodes CDR1 MNHNY and CDR2 SVGAGI (reference sequence). After removal of 6 bases from V and 2 bases from J, the junction contained 6 bases not matched to a gene. This CDR3 reads CASSRATGTNEKLFF. The CDR3 region has the DNA TGTGCCAGCAGCCGAGCGACAGGGACTAATGAAAAACTGTTTTTT.

V is TRBV7-8 and J is TRBJ2-7; the D gene is possibly TRBD2 (5 bases). This CDR3 spans 14 amino acids. Germline V gives CDR1 SGHVS, CDR2 FQNEAQ. V was cut by 1 base and J by 1 base, with 8 bases left in between. CDR3 in amino acids: CASSLVGGSYEQYF. The CDR3 nucleotides read TGTGCCAGCAGCTTAGTTGGAGGATCCTACGAGCAGTACTTC.

V and J are TRBV20-1 and TRBJ2-2; 12 bases are shared with TRBD1. V lost 3 bases and J lost 5; bases outside the gene matches: 7. In germline, CDR1 is DFQATT, CDR2 SNEGSKA (reference sequence). CDR3 length: 16 residues. The CDR3 reads CSASGRGQGATGELFF. CDR3 DNA: TGCAGTGCTAGTGGGCGGGGACAGGGGGCGACCGGGGAGCTGTTTTTT.

About this clone: A read error may account for a junction end that differs from germline. V and J are TRBV5-1 and TRBJ2-7; 13 nucleotides agree with TRBD2. The CDR3 extends over 17 amino acids. Germline V gives CDR1 SGHRS, CDR2 YFSETQ. The CDR3 DNA reads TGCGCCAGCAGGTTGGAGGGGACTAGCGGGGCCCCCTACGAGCAGTACTTC. It yields the protein CASRLEGTSGAPYEQYF.

The rearrangement joins TRBV6-1 to TRBJ1-1; 8 bases fit TRBD1. V was pared by 3 bases and J by 4 bases, with 7 bases of the junction left unmatched. Germline CDR1 is MNHNS and CDR2 is SASEGT. This CDR3 contains 15 residues. This CDR3 reads CASSDRGQFGTEAFF. The CDR3 DNA reads TGTGCCAGCAGTGACAGGGGGCAGTTTGGCACTGAAGCTTTCTTT.

This chain connects TRBV3-1 (or the pseudogene TRBV3-2) to TRBJ2-7; D ambiguous. CDR1 and CDR2 from the germline V gene are LGHDT and YNNKEL (reference sequence). The CDR3 is made up of 14 amino acids. Trimming removed 1 base from V and 1 base from J, with 8 bases in between. CDR3 nucleotides: TGTGCCAGCAGCCAAGGGGCCCCGTCCTACGAGCAGTACTTC. This translates into CASSQGAPSYEQYF.